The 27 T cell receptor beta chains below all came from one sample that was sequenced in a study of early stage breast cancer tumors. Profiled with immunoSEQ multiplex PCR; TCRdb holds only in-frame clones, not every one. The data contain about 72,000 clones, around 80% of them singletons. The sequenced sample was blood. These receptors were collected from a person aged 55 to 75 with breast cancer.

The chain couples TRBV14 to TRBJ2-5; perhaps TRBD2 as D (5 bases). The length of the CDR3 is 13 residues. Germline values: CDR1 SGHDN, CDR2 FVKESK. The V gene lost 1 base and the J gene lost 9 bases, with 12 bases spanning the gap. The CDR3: CASSQVTVGAQYF. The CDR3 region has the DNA TGTGCCAGCAGCCAAGTCACAGTCGGGGCCCAGTACTTC.

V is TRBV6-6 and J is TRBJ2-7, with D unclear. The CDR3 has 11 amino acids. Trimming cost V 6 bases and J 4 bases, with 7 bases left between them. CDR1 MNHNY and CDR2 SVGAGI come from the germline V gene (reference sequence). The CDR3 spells CASSQVYEQYF. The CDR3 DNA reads TGTGCCAGCAGCCAAGTTTACGAGCAGTACTTC.

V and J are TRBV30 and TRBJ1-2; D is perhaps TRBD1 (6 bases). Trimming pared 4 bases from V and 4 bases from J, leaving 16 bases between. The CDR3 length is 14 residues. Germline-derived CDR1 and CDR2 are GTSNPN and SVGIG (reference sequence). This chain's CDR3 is CAWKVLGGPYGYTF. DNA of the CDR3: TGTGCCTGGAAGGTCCTTGGGGGGCCCTATGGCTACACCTTC.

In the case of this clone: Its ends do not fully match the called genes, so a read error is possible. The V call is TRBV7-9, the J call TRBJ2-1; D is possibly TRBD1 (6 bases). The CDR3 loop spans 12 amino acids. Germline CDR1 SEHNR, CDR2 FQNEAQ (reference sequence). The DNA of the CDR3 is TGTGCCAGCAGCTTCGGACAGAATGGGCAGTTCTTC. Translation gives CASSFGQNGQFF.

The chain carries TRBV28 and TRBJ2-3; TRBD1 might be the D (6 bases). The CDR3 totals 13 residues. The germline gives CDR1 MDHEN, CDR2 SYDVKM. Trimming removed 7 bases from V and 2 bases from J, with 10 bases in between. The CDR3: CASIPGDTDTQYF. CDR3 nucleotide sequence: TGTGCCAGCATCCCAGGGGACACAGATACGCAGTATTTT.

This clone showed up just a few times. The CDR3: CASSLLYEQYF. For the CDR3, the DNA is TGTGCCAGCAGCCTGCTCTACGAGCAGTACTTC. The chain combines TRBV7-8 with TRBJ2-7; D not resolved. Germline values: CDR1 SGHVS, CDR2 FQNEAQ. This CDR3 spans 11 amino acids. V lost 5 bases, J lost 3 bases, and 5 bases lay in between.

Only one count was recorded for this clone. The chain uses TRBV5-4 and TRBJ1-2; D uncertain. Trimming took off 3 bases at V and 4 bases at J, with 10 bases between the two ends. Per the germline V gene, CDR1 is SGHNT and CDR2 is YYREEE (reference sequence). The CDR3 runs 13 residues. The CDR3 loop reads CASSSDVLYGYTF. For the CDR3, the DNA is TGTGCCAGCAGCTCGGACGTGCTCTATGGCTACACCTTC. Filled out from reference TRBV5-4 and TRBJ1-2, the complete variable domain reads ETGVTQSPTHLIKTRGQQVTLRCSSQSGHNTVSWYQQALGQGPQFIFQYYREEENGRGNFPPRFSGLQFPNYSSELNVNALELDDSALYLCASSSDVLYGYTFGSGTRLTVV.

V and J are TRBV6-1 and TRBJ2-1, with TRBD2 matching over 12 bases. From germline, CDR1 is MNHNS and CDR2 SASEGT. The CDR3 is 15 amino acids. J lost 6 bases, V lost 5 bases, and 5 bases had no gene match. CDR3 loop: CASSNLAGGGNEQFF. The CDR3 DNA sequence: TGTGCCAGCAGTAACCTAGCGGGGGGGGGCAATGAGCAGTTCTTC.

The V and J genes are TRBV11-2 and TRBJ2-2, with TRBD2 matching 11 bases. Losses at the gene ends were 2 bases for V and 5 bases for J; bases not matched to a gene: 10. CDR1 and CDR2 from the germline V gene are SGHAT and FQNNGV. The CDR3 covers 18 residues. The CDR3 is CASSLPPHSGRVTGELFF. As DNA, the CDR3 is TGTGCCAGCAGCTTACCTCCCCATAGCGGGAGGGTGACCGGGGAGCTGTTTTTT.

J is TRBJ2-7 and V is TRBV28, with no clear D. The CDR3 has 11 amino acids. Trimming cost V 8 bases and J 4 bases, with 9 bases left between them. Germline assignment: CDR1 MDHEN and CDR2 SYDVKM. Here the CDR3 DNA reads TGTGCCAGCTCTAGGCCTTACGAGCAGTACTTC. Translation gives CASSRPYEQYF.

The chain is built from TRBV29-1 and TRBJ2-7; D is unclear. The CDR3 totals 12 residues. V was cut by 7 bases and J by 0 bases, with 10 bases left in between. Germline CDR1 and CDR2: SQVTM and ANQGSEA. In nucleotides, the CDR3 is TGCAGCGGTGGATTGAGCTCCTACGAGCAGTACTTC. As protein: CSGGLSSYEQYF.

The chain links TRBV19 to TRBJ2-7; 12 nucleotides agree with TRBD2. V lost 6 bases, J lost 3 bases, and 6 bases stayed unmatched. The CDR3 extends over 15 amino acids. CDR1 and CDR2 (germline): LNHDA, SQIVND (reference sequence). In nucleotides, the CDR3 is TGTGCCAGTAGCTCTAGCGGGGGGGCACACTACGAGCAGTACTTC. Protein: CASSSSGGAHYEQYF.

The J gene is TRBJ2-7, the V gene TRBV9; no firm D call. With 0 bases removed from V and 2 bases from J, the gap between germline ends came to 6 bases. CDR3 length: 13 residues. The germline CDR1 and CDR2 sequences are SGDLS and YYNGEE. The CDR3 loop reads CASSVDRAYEQYF. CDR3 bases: TGTGCCAGCAGCGTAGACCGTGCCTACGAGCAGTACTTC.

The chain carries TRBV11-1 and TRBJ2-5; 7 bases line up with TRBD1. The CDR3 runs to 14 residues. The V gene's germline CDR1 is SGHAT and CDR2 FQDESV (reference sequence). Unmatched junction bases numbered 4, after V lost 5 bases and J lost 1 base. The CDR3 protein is CASSRRDSQETQYF. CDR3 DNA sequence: TGTGCCAGCAGCCGCCGGGACAGCCAAGAGACCCAGTACTTC. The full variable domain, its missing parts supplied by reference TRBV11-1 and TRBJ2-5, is EAEVAQSPRYKITEKSQAVAFWCDPISGHATLYWYRQILGQGPELLVQFQDESVVDDSQLPKDRFSAERLKGVDSTLKIQPAELGDSAMYLCASSRRDSQETQYFGPGTRLLVL.

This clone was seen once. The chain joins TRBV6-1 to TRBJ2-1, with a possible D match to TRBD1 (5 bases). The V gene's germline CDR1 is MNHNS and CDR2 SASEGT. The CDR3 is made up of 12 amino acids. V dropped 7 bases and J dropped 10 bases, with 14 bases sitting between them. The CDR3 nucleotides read TGTGCCAGCACACCCCAGGGTTACGAGCAGTTCTTC. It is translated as CASTPQGYEQFF.

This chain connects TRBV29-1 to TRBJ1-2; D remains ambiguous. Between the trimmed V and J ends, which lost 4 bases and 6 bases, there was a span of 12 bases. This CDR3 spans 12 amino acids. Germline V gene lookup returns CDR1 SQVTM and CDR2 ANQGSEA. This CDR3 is CSVAREIDGYTF. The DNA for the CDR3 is TGCAGCGTTGCAAGGGAAATTGATGGCTACACCTTC.

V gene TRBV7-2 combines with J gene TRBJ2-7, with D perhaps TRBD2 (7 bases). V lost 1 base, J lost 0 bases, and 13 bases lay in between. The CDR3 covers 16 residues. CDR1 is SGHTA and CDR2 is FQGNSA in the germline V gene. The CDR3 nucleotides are TGTGCCAGCAGCTTAGTGGCGGGGGCCTTCTCCTACGAGCAGTACTTC. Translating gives CASSLVAGAFSYEQYF. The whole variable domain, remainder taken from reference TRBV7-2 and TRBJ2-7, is GAGVSQSPSNKVTEKGKDVELRCDPISGHTALYWYRQSLGQGLEFLIYFQGNSAPDKSGLPSDRFSAERTGGSVSTLTIQRTQQEDSAVYLCASSLVAGAFSYEQYFGPGTRLTVT.

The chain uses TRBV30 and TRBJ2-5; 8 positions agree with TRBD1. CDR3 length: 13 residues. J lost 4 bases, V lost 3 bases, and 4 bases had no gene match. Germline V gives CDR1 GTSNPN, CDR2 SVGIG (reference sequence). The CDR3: CAWRLQGGETQYF. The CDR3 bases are TGTGCCTGGAGGCTACAGGGGGGAGAGACCCAGTACTTC.

The CDR3 nucleotides are TGTGCCAGTAGTATTACTCCAGAGACGCGGAATGAGCAGTTCTTC. It is translated as CASSITPETRNEQFF. V is TRBV19 and J is TRBJ2-1; D uncertain. Germline-derived CDR1 and CDR2 are LNHDA and SQIVND (reference sequence). The germline V and J ends were trimmed by 3 bases and 7 bases, with 16 bases remaining between them. CDR3 size: 15 residues.

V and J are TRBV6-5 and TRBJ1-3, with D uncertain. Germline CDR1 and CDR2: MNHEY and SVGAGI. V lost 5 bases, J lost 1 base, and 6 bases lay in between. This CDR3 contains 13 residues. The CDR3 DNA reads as TGTGCCAGCAGTGGTGGTTCTGGAAACACCATATATTTT. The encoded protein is CASSGGSGNTIYF.

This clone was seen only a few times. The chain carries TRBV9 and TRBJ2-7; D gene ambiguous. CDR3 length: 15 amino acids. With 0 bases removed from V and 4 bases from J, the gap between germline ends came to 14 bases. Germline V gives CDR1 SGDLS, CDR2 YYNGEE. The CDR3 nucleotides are TGTGCCAGCAGCGTAGGAAGCGAAACGGTATACGAGCAGTACTTC. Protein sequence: CASSVGSETVYEQYF. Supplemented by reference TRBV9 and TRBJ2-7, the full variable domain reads DSGVTQTPKHLITATGQRVTLRCSPRSGDLSVYWYQQSLDQGLQFLIQYYNGEERAKGNILERFSAQQFPDLHSELNLSSLELGDSALYFCASSVGSETVYEQYFGPGTRLTVT.

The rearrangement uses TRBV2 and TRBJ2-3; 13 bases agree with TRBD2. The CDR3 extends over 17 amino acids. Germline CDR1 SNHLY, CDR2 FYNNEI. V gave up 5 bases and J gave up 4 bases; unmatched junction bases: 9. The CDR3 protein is CASSLRTSGSRSDTQYF. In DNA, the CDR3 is TGTGCCAGCAGTCTCAGGACTAGCGGGAGTAGGTCAGATACGCAGTATTTT.

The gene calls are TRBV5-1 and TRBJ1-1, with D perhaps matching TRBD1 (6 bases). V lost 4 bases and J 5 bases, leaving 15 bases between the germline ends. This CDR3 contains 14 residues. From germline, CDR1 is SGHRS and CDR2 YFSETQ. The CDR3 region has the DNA TGCGCCAGCAGCAGTTCTCGGGGGCAGACTGAAGCTTTCTTT. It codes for CASSSSRGQTEAFF.

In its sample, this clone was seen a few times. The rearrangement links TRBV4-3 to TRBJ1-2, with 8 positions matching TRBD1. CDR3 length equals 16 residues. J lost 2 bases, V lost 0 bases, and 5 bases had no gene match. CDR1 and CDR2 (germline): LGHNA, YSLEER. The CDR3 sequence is CASSQETGQANYGYTF. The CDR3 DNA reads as TGCGCCAGCAGCCAAGAGACGGGACAGGCCAACTATGGCTACACCTTC.

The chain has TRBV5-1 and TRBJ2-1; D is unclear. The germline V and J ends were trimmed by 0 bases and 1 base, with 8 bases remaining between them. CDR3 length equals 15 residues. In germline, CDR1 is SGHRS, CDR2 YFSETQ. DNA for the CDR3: TGCGCCAGCAGCTTGGGAGTTTCTTCCTACAATGAGCAGTTCTTC. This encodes CASSLGVSSYNEQFF.

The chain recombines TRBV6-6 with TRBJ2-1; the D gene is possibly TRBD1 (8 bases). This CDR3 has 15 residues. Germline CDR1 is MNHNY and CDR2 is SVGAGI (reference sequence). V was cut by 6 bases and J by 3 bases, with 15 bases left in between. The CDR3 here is CASSVTGGDYNEQFF. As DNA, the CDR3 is TGTGCCAGCAGCGTCACAGGGGGGGACTACAATGAGCAGTTCTTC.

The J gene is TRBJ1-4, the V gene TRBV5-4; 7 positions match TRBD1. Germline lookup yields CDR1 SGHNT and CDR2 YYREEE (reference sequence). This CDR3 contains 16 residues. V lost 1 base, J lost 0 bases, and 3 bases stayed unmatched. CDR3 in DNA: TGTGCCAGCAGCTTGACAGGGGTGGCAACTAATGAAAAACTGTTTTTT. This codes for CASSLTGVATNEKLFF.